The rows below give T cell receptor beta chains drawn from one sample of a study of T cells after yellow fever vaccination. TCRdb used MiXCR to reprocess the 5' RACE reads, holding one entry per CDR3 protein. This sample has over 35,000 distinct CDR3 sequences, with more than 6% found just once. Sequenced here: PBMCs, either bulk or a sorted T-cell subset (CD4+, CD8+, memory, or dextramer-sorted; not recorded which), sampled 45 days after the yellow fever booster vaccination. The receptors were gathered from a man under 40 who received the YFV17D yellow fever vaccine. CDR3s leave out the opening cysteine and the closing phenylalanine or tryptophan.

j_gene: TRBJ2-1
v_gene: TRBV5-1
CDR3aa: ASSLYRDSANEQF

j_gene: TRBJ2-1
v_gene: TRBV7-6
CDR3aa: ASSLVPWEQF

j_gene: TRBJ1-1
v_gene: TRBV7-9
CDR3aa: ASSLGRGLAF

j_gene: TRBJ2-2
v_gene: TRBV5-6
CDR3aa: ASSREGEEDTGELF

j_gene: TRBJ2-2
v_gene: TRBV2
CDR3aa: ASSELTTGTGELF

j_gene: TRBJ2-5
v_gene: TRBV10-3
CDR3aa: AISDNRPETQY

j_gene: TRBJ2-7
v_gene: TRBV5-1
CDR3aa: ASSGGTGDYEQY

j_gene: TRBJ1-4
v_gene: TRBV20-1
CDR3aa: SAWDFDPEKLF

j_gene: TRBJ2-4
v_gene: TRBV5-4
CDR3aa: ASSQDSAAKNIQY

j_gene: TRBJ2-4
v_gene: TRBV5-6
CDR3aa: ASSPHHGALAKNIQY

j_gene: TRBJ2-7
v_gene: TRBV28
CDR3aa: ASQGPGTGVYEQY

j_gene: TRBJ2-2
v_gene: TRBV4-3
CDR3aa: ASSQDRLATGELF

j_gene: TRBJ2-7
v_gene: TRBV28
CDR3aa: ASSTQQKVGTGVLYEQY

j_gene: TRBJ1-1
v_gene: TRBV7-9
CDR3aa: ASSQVRGTEAF

j_gene: TRBJ2-7
v_gene: TRBV3-1
CDR3aa: ASSPKREPYEQY

j_gene: TRBJ1-1
v_gene: TRBV7-3
CDR3aa: ASSGADLNTEAF

j_gene: TRBJ2-1
v_gene: TRBV11-2
CDR3aa: ASSPRGLAGRLDNEQF

j_gene: TRBJ1-4
v_gene: TRBV20-1
CDR3aa: SARGTLQGEKLF

j_gene: TRBJ2-6
v_gene: TRBV20-1
CDR3aa: SASTGRGANVLT

j_gene: TRBJ2-1
v_gene: TRBV18
CDR3aa: ASSLALAMTSYNEQF

j_gene: TRBJ2-1
v_gene: TRBV4-2
CDR3aa: ASSSGTGDYNEQF

j_gene: TRBJ2-6
v_gene: TRBV12-3/TRBV12-4
CDR3aa: ASSLMVFGANVLT

j_gene: TRBJ2-1
v_gene: TRBV24-1
CDR3aa: ATGSGATPNEQF

j_gene: TRBJ1-2
v_gene: TRBV12-3/TRBV12-4
CDR3aa: ASSLNVKANYGYT

j_gene: TRBJ2-3
v_gene: TRBV4-2
CDR3aa: ASSQDWRSLLTDTQY

j_gene: TRBJ2-5
v_gene: TRBV12-3/TRBV12-4
CDR3aa: ASSRETQY

j_gene: TRBJ2-1
v_gene: TRBV19
CDR3aa: ASSKLAGGNYYEQF

j_gene: TRBJ1-1
v_gene: TRBV20-1
CDR3aa: SAASGNTEAF

j_gene: TRBJ2-3
v_gene: TRBV12-3/TRBV12-4
CDR3aa: ASSREVSGRTSTDTQY

j_gene: TRBJ2-3
v_gene: TRBV3-1
CDR3aa: ASSLNAGAQDTQY

j_gene: TRBJ1-2
v_gene: TRBV27
CDR3aa: ASSLSSGLYGYT

j_gene: TRBJ2-4
v_gene: TRBV6-1
CDR3aa: ASYPGKSAKNIQY

j_gene: TRBJ2-1
v_gene: TRBV10-1
CDR3aa: ASKQDSRGHEQF

j_gene: TRBJ2-1
v_gene: TRBV20-1
CDR3aa: SARGLAGAVSYNEQF